This T cell receptor (beta chain) is drawn from a study of shared clonotypes between healthy human individuals. The CDR3 has 17 amino acids. CDR1 is MGHRA and CDR2 is YSYEKL in the germline V gene. Trimming removed 3 bases from V and 2 bases from J; junction bases left unmatched: 8. The repertoire was sequenced with immunoSEQ multiplex PCR; TCRdb's copy has only in-frame clones and lacks some. The table includes about 680,000 clones, around three quarters detected once. The specimen was memory CD4+ T cells sorted from blood. Subset reported: CD45RA-negative fraction. This chain connects TRBV4-1 to TRBJ2-2; the match to TRBD1 covers 8 bases. The clonotype comes from a woman aged 25 to 39 in good health. Written as DNA, the CDR3 is TGCGCCAGCAGCCAGGCTTTCGACAGGGGCAACACCGGGGAGCTGTTTTTT. It specifies CASSQAFDRGNTGELFF.